A selection of T cell receptor beta chains follows, all from one sample in a study of neurological immune-mediated disorders. TCRdb passed the 5' RACE reads through MiXCR, listing each CDR3 protein once. The table has 71,000 or so distinct CDR3 sequences, about an eighth seen once. The sample comprised PBMCs. These receptor sequences come from a female donor with HTLV-1-associated myelopathy (HAM/TSP). Each CDR3 is given with its conserved first and last residue. D genes are given only for firm matches. Some rows mark clone size as missing; the rest say once, few, many or name a class of expanded clone.

d_call	v_call	j_call	clone_size	cdr3_aa	cdr3_nt
.	TRBV5-1	TRBJ2-5	many	CASSSQGIQETQYF	TGCGCCAGCAGCTCACAGGGAATCCAAGAGACCCAGTACTTC
.	TRBV5-1	TRBJ2-5	many	CASTSTGSQETQYF	TGCGCCAGCACCTCAACGGGTTCTCAAGAGACCCAGTACTTC
.	TRBV12-3/TRBV12-4	TRBJ2-1	many	CASSPARVDEQFF	TGTGCCAGCAGTCCCGCTAGGGTCGATGAGCAGTTCTTC
TRBD2	TRBV28	TRBJ2-1	many	CASISGGAFNEQFF	TGTGCCAGCATAAGCGGGGGGGCCTTCAATGAGCAGTTCTTC
TRBD2	TRBV5-1	TRBJ2-3	many	CASAGGSTDTQYF	TGCGCCAGCGCGGGGGGGAGCACAGATACGCAGTATTTT
TRBD2	TRBV12-3/TRBV12-4	TRBJ2-7	.	CASSLIPTSGYEQYF	TGTGCCAGCAGCTTAATCCCGACTAGCGGCTACGAGCAGTACTTC
.	TRBV2	TRBJ1-4	many	CASRKSDEKLFF	TGTGCCAGCCGGAAATCGGATGAAAAACTGTTTTTT
.	TRBV5-1	TRBJ2-2	many	CASSLEWGGELFF	TGCGCCAGCAGCTTGGAATGGGGCGGGGAGCTGTTTTTT
.	TRBV5-6	TRBJ1-4	many	CASSDSNRGRGEKLFF	TGTGCCAGCAGCGATAGCAACCGGGGGCGAGGAGAAAAACTGTTTTTT
TRBD1	TRBV18	TRBJ2-1	many	CASSIGTGDEQFF	TGTGCCAGCTCAATCGGGACAGGGGATGAGCAGTTCTTC
.	TRBV7-9	TRBJ2-7	many	CASSPRFRATYEQYF	TGTGCCAGCAGCCCTCGGTTTAGGGCTACCTACGAGCAGTACTTC
TRBD2	TRBV7-9	TRBJ2-3	many	CASSLYSGGWSTDTQYF	TGTGCCAGCAGCCTATATAGCGGGGGGTGGTCGACAGATACGCAGTATTTT
TRBD1	TRBV3-1	TRBJ1-2	many	CASSQGTGFHHGYTF	TGTGCCAGCAGCCAAGGGACAGGGTTTCATCATGGCTACACCTTC
TRBD2	TRBV28	TRBJ2-3	many	CASTGGAGQSTQYF	TGTGCCAGCACCGGGGGGGCAGGGCAGTCTACGCAGTATTTT
.	TRBV9	TRBJ2-2	many	CASSDQGGPTGELFF	TGTGCCAGCAGCGACCAGGGGGGCCCCACCGGGGAGCTGTTTTTT
TRBD2	TRBV10-3	TRBJ2-1	many	CAIGQGLGLAGGELYNEQFF	TGTGCCATCGGACAGGGTCTCGGACTAGCGGGGGGGGAACTCTACAATGAGCAGTTCTTC
TRBD1	TRBV6-1	TRBJ1-1	.	CASSEDSNRGTEAFF	TGTGCCAGCAGTGAAGATTCCAACAGGGGCACTGAAGCTTTCTTT
.	TRBV11-2	TRBJ1-2	many	CASSLNDGNNYGYTF	TGTGCCAGCAGCTTAAATGACGGAAATAACTATGGCTACACCTTC
.	TRBV7-2	TRBJ2-1	many	CASSPPGGYEQFF	TGTGCCAGCAGCCCACCTGGGGGGTATGAGCAGTTCTTC
.	TRBV6-1	TRBJ1-6	few	CASRKEYNSPLHF	TGTGCCAGCAGAAAGGAGTATAATTCACCCCTCCACTTT
TRBD2	TRBV10-3	TRBJ2-5	many	CAISEPLAGTETQYF	TGTGCCATCAGTGAACCCCTAGCGGGGACGGAGACCCAGTACTTC
.	TRBV5-6	TRBJ2-6	many	CASSLGLSGANVLTF	TGTGCCAGCAGCTTGGGATTAAGCGGGGCCAACGTCCTGACTTTC
.	TRBV7-9	TRBJ1-5	.	CASSLKSGQPQHF	TGTGCCAGCAGCTTAAAGTCCGGGCAGCCCCAGCATTTT
.	TRBV5-1	TRBJ1-1	many	CASSLATGDNTEAFF	TGCGCCAGCAGCTTGGCCACAGGTGATAACACTGAAGCTTTCTTT
.	TRBV3-1	TRBJ1-2	many	CASSHGRANYGYTF	TGTGCCAGCAGCCACGGGCGGGCTAACTATGGCTACACCTTC
.	TRBV4-1	TRBJ1-2	many	CASSQVPENYGYTF	TGCGCCAGCAGCCAAGTTCCTGAAAACTATGGCTACACCTTC
.	TRBV20-1	TRBJ2-7	few	CSASVLTRGPYEQYF	TGCAGTGCTAGTGTTTTGACTAGAGGACCCTACGAGCAGTACTTC
.	TRBV7-2	TRBJ2-7	many	CASSPVGGTPSYEQYF	TGTGCCAGCAGCCCCGTCGGCGGGACGCCGTCCTACGAGCAGTACTTC
.	TRBV25-1	TRBJ2-3	many	CASSGWTPGTDTQYF	TGTGCCAGCAGCGGCTGGACCCCGGGAACGGATACGCAGTATTTT
TRBD2	TRBV5-1	TRBJ2-3	once	CASSPSGVRTDTQYF	TGCGCCAGCAGCCCAAGCGGGGTTCGCACAGATACGCAGTATTTT
.	TRBV10-3	TRBJ2-1	many	CAISEGYSYNEQFF	TGTGCCATCAGCGAGGGATACTCCTACAATGAGCAGTTCTTC
.	TRBV28	TRBJ2-6	many	CASDGGSGANVLTF	TGTGCCAGCGATGGGGGCTCTGGGGCCAACGTCCTGACTTTC
.	TRBV12-5	TRBJ1-1	many	CASGLTELEAFF	TGTGCTAGTGGTTTGACGGAACTTGAAGCTTTCTTT
.	TRBV7-2	TRBJ2-7	many	CASSLGHRYEQYF	TGTGCCAGCAGCTTAGGTCACAGATACGAGCAGTACTTC
.	TRBV27	TRBJ2-7	many	CASSLGGRSSYEQYF	TGTGCCAGCAGTTTAGGGGGGAGGAGCTCCTACGAGCAGTACTTC
TRBD1	TRBV12-3/TRBV12-4	TRBJ2-2	few	CASRRWTGGNTGELFF	TGTGCCAGCAGACGCTGGACAGGGGGCAACACCGGGGAGCTGTTTTTT
.	TRBV4-1	TRBJ1-1	few	CASSPHANTEAFF	TGCGCCAGCAGCCCACACGCGAACACTGAAGCTTTCTTT
.	TRBV20-1	TRBJ2-7	many	CSAGAGGYEQYF	TGCAGTGCCGGGGCCGGGGGCTACGAGCAGTACTTC
TRBD1	TRBV14	TRBJ2-5	many	CASSQDQGAQYF	TGTGCCAGCAGCCAGGACCAGGGGGCCCAGTACTTC
.	TRBV18	TRBJ2-7	.	CASSPPQGEQYF	TGTGCCAGCTCACCACCCCAAGGCGAGCAGTACTTC
.	TRBV5-1	TRBJ2-2	few	CASSPERPGRPSNTGELFF	TGCGCCAGCAGCCCTGAGCGCCCTGGACGGCCGTCGAACACCGGGGAGCTGTTTTTT
.	TRBV15	TRBJ1-6	many	CATSRGGGGGSPLHF	TGTGCCACCAGCAGAGGGGGGGGCGGGGGGTCACCCCTCCACTTT
TRBD1	TRBV29-1	TRBJ1-1	many	CSVPGQGNTEAFF	TGCAGCGTTCCGGGACAGGGAAACACTGAAGCTTTCTTT
.	TRBV10-3	TRBJ1-3	many	CAITGTSSGNTIYF	TGTGCCATCACAGGCACGAGCTCTGGAAACACCATATATTTT
TRBD1	TRBV12-3/TRBV12-4	TRBJ2-7	.	CASSGQGASNEQYF	TGTGCCAGCAGCGGACAGGGGGCGTCCAACGAGCAGTACTTC
.	TRBV18	TRBJ2-2	few	CASSPLGPGLTGELFF	TGTGCCAGCTCACCATTGGGCCCAGGTTTGACCGGGGAGCTGTTTTTT
TRBD2	TRBV9	TRBJ2-3	many	CASSGIGTTSDTQYF	TGTGCCAGCAGCGGAATCGGGACTACTTCCGATACGCAGTATTTT
TRBD1	TRBV2	TRBJ2-2	many	CASRGQGAGELFF	TGTGCCAGCAGGGGACAGGGGGCCGGGGAGCTGTTTTTT
.	TRBV12-3/TRBV12-4	TRBJ1-6	few	CASSSKASYNSPLHF	TGTGCCAGCAGTTCAAAAGCCTCCTATAATTCACCCCTCCACTTT
.	TRBV7-9	TRBJ1-2	many	CASSQTGARGYTF	TGTGCCAGCAGCCAAACGGGGGCGCGGGGCTACACCTTC
TRBD2	TRBV7-2	TRBJ2-3	few	CASSLGLAGGRSAQYF	TGTGCCAGCAGCTTGGGACTAGCGGGGGGGCGTTCAGCGCAGTATTTT
.	TRBV9	TRBJ2-2	many	CASSVGRTGELFF	TGTGCCAGCAGCGTAGGCAGGACCGGGGAGCTGTTTTTT
.	TRBV5-1	TRBJ2-1	many	CASSPLGSKNEQFF	TGCGCCAGCAGTCCATTAGGGAGCAAGAATGAGCAGTTCTTC
.	TRBV5-1	TRBJ2-7	many	CASTGSQTYEQYF	TGCGCCAGCACCGGCAGCCAGACCTACGAGCAGTACTTC
.	TRBV5-1	TRBJ2-5	.	CASSLRWQGGSETQYF	TGCGCCAGCAGCTTGCGTTGGCAGGGAGGTTCGGAGACCCAGTACTTC